The sample holds one count of the clone carrying this T cell receptor (beta chain). The antigen is unknown. The source of the sample is a study of T-cell memory formation after mild COVID-19. TCR alpha and TCR beta cDNA libraries carrying sample barcodes and UMIs were produced by 5'RACE using constant-segment primers. Each CDR3 protein gets one entry after TCRdb re-called the 5' RACE reads with MiXCR. The top ten clones hold 7.5% to 9.5% of a sample with 400,000 to 500,000 distinct CDR3 sequences, 20% of them seen once. Study results and limitations: Confirmation of SARS-CoV-2 specificity was lacking for second-wave clones peaking day 37. Clones shrinking between day 15 and 85 showed a balanced CD4/CD8 split, and those that grew later tilted toward CD4+.

This TCR derives from an adult woman who had mild COVID-19 (a few samples of this study predate the infection). Cell type and time point are not known. Sequencing input: PBMCs or a T cell subset sorted from them (not recorded which).

DNA for the CDR3: TGTGCCAGCAGTTTAAGGGGACAGGGGAGGGCCTACGAGCAGTACTTC. Protein sequence: CASSLRGQGRAYEQYF. The chain carries TRBV12-3 or TRBV12-4 and TRBJ2-7; the match to TRBD1 covers 10 bases. The CDR3 loop spans 16 amino acids. J lost 2 bases, V lost 2 bases, and 6 bases had no gene match.